The source of this T cell receptor (beta chain) is a study of blood T cell repertoires in COVID-19. The CDR3 has 16 amino acids. The germline CDR1 and CDR2 sequences are SGHRS and YFSETQ. The ends lost 4 bases at V and 4 bases at J; junction bases unmatched: 5. Produced via immunoSEQ multiplex PCR; TCRdb's table is partial and in-frame only. The sample lists 110,000 to 150,000 clones, around 86% occurring once. This clone was counted only a few times. The chain employs TRBV5-1 and TRBJ2-2, with TRBD2 identical over 12 bases. The sample consisted of peripheral blood. The receptor was isolated from a human donor in a cohort sampled during active COVID-19. The CDR3 protein is CASSQLAGGPTGELFF. In DNA form, the CDR3 reads TGCGCCAGCAGCCAACTAGCGGGAGGTCCCACCGGGGAGCTGTTTTTT. The full variable domain, rest sourced from reference TRBV5-1 and TRBJ2-2, is KAGVTQTPRYLIKTRGQQVTLSCSPISGHRSVSWYQQTPGQGLQFLFEYFSETQRNKGNFPGRFSGRQFSNSRSEMNVSTLELGDSALYLCASSQLAGGPTGELFFGEGSRLTVL.